The rows below give T cell receptor beta chains drawn from one sample of a study of blood T cell repertoires in COVID-19. Measured with immunoSEQ multiplex PCR; TCRdb has only the in-frame clones, and not every one. The profile shows around 300,000 clones, about four fifths of them singletons. Sequencing used peripheral blood. The receptors originated from a woman between 50 and 59 years old who had recovered from COVID-19. The CDR3 runs from the conserved cysteine through the conserved F or W. D genes are given only for firm matches. Some rows have no size entry. The others give once, few or many, or a class for an expanded clone.

D | J | size | V | length | CDR3 | DNA
TRBD2 | TRBJ2-3 | - | TRBV4-3 | 17 | CASSQDRASGAGDTQYF | TGCGCCAGCAGCCAAGATAGGGCTAGCGGGGCCGGAGATACGCAGTATTTT
TRBD2 | TRBJ2-7 | - | TRBV4-3 | 17 | CASSQGPLPGGTYEQYF | TGCGCCAGCAGCCAAGGACCACTCCCGGGGGGAACCTACGAGCAGTACTTC
- | TRBJ1-6 | - | TRBV19 | 15 | CATRYRANYNSPLHF | TGTGCCACCCGATACAGGGCGAACTATAATTCACCCCTCCACTTT
TRBD1 | TRBJ2-1 | - | TRBV18 | 15 | CASSPGQGVSNEQFF | TGTGCCAGCTCACCAGGGCAGGGGGTCAGCAATGAGCAGTTCTTC
- | TRBJ1-4 | - | TRBV3-1/TRBV3-2 | 13 | CASMLGENEKLFF | TGTGCCAGCATGTTGGGAGAGAATGAAAAACTGTTTTTT
TRBD2 | TRBJ2-1 | - | TRBV3-1/TRBV3-2 | 23 | CASSPSLAAAVSPRGGPYNEQFF | TGTGCCAGCAGTCCAAGCCTCGCTGCTGCCGTCAGTCCACGGGGGGGCCCCTACAATGAGCAGTTCTTC
- | TRBJ2-3 | - | TRBV24-1 | 16 | CATGGSYETSTDTQYF | TGTGCCACCGGAGGCAGCTATGAAACTAGCACAGATACGCAGTATTTT
- | TRBJ2-3 | - | TRBV5-6 | 15 | CASSLTLVSTDTQYF | TGTGCCAGCAGCTTGACGCTAGTGAGCACAGATACGCAGTATTTT
TRBD2 | TRBJ2-3 | - | TRBV6-1 | 16 | CASSETLAGTTDTQYF | TGTGCCAGCAGTGAAACCCTAGCGGGGACCACAGATACGCAGTATTTT
TRBD1 | TRBJ1-1 | - | TRBV10-3 | 17 | CAITKGQGAGGDTEAFF | TGTGCCATCACCAAGGGACAGGGGGCAGGAGGCGACACTGAAGCTTTCTTT
TRBD1 | TRBJ2-3 | - | TRBV9 | 15 | CASSPTGGSTDTQYF | TGTGCCAGCAGCCCTACAGGGGGTAGCACAGATACGCAGTATTTT
- | TRBJ2-7 | once | TRBV11-1 | 12 | CASSQPTGYQYF | TGTGCCAGCAGCCAACCAACAGGGTATCAGTACTTC
TRBD1 | TRBJ1-1 | - | TRBV19 | 14 | CASSADRENTEAFF | TGTGCCAGTAGTGCCGACAGGGAGAACACTGAAGCTTTCTTT
- | TRBJ2-5 | - | TRBV19 | 13 | CASSMTSQETQYF | TGTGCCAGTAGTATGACTAGCCAAGAGACCCAGTACTTC
- | TRBJ2-1 | - | TRBV30 | 14 | CAWSVLVMRNEQFF | TGTGCCTGGAGTGTACTGGTGATGAGGAATGAGCAGTTCTTC
- | TRBJ1-2 | - | TRBV20-1 | 11 | CSASPAGGYTF | TGCAGTGCTAGTCCGGCGGGTGGCTACACCTTC
- | TRBJ1-6 | - | TRBV6-5 | 14 | CASSPGVLDSPLHF | TGTGCCAGCAGCCCAGGGGTCTTAGATTCACCCCTCCACTTT